The source of this T cell receptor beta chain is a study of blood T cell repertoires in COVID-19. Study background: COVID-19 samples, acute and convalescent, were from the United States, Italy and Spain. PBMCs, B-cell-depleted T cells, or T cells were the source of the cDNA or gDNA that made up the material.

CDR3 length: 15 amino acids. V shed 1 base and J shed 0 bases, with 10 bases lying between them. The germline V gene encodes CDR1 GTSNPN and CDR2 SVGIG (reference sequence). Original analysis: Using reference gene primer amplification, nucleated cell counts were estimated. The repertoire was sequenced with immunoSEQ multiplex PCR; TCRdb's copy has only in-frame clones and lacks some. The V and J calls and clone size were taken over from that table, and D and trimming were inferred from the DNA. Of 100,000 or so clones in the sample, roughly 90% are singletons; the top ten hold 7% to 7.5%. The sample taken for sequencing was peripheral blood. The origin of this receptor is a man in his 60s with acute or convalescent COVID-19. The chain carries TRBV30 and TRBJ1-5, with D perhaps matching TRBD1 (5 bases). CDR3 loop: CAWSGGLVSNQPQHF. Written as DNA, the CDR3 is TGTGCCTGGAGTGGGGGACTCGTTAGCAATCAGCCCCAGCATTTT.